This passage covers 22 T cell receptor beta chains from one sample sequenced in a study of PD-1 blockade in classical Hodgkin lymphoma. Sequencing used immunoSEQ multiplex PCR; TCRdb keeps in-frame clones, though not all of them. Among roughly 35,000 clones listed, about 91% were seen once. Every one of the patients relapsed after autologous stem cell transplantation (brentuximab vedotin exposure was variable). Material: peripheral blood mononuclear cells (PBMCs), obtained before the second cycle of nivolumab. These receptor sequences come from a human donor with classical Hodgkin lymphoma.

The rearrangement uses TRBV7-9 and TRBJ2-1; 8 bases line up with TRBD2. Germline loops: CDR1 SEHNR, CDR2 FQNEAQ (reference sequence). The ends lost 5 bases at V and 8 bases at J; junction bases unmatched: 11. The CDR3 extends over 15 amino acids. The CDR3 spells CASSTLTSEEDEQFF. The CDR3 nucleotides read TGTGCCAGCAGCACATTGACTAGCGAGGAAGATGAGCAGTTCTTC.

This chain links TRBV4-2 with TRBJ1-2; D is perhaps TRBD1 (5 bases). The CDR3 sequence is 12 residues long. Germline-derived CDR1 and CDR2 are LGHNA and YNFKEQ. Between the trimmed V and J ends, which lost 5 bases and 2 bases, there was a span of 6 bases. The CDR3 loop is CASSGDNYGYTF. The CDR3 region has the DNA TGTGCCAGCAGCGGGGACAACTATGGCTACACCTTC.

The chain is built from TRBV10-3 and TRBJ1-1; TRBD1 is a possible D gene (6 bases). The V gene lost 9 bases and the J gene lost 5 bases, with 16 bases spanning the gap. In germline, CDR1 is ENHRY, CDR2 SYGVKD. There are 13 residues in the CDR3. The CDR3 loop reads CAMGGPALTEAFF. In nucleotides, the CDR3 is TGTGCCATGGGGGGGCCAGCTCTTACTGAAGCTTTCTTT.

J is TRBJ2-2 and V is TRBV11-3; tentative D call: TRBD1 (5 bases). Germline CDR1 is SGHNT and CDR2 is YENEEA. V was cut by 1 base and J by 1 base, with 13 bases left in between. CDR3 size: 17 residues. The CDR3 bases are TGTGCCAGCAGCTTAGTTCCTAGTGGACAGAACACCGGGGAGCTGTTTTTT. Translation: CASSLVPSGQNTGELFF.

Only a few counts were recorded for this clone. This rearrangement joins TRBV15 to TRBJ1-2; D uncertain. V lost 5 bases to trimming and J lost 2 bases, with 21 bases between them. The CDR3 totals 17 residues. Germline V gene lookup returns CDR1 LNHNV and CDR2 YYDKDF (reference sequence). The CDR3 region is CATSGSLAGLSNYGYTF. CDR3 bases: TGTGCCACCAGCGGTTCCTTGGCAGGCCTATCGAACTATGGCTACACCTTC.

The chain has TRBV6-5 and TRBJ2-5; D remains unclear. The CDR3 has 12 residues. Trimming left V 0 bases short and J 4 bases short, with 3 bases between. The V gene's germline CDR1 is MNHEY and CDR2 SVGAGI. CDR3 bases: TGTGCCAGCAGTTACTCGGGAGAGACCCAGTACTTC. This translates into CASSYSGETQYF.

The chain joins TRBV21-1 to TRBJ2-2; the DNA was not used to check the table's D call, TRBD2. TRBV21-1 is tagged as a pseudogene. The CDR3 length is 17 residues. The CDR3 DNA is TGTGCCAGCAGCAAAGCTTGGACTAGATTTTTCACCGGGGAGCTGTTTTTT. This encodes CASSKAWTRFFTGELFF.

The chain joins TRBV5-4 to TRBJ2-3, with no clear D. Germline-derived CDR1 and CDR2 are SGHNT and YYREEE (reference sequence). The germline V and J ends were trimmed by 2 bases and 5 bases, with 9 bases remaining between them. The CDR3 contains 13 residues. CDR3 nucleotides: TGTGCCAGCAGCTTAGGATCACTAGATACGCAGTATTTT. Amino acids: CASSLGSLDTQYF.

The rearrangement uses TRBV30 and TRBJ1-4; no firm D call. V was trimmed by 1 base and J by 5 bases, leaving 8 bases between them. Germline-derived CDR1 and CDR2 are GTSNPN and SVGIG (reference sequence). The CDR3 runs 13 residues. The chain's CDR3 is CAWSEGRNEKLFF. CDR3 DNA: TGTGCCTGGAGTGAGGGCAGGAATGAAAAACTGTTTTTT.

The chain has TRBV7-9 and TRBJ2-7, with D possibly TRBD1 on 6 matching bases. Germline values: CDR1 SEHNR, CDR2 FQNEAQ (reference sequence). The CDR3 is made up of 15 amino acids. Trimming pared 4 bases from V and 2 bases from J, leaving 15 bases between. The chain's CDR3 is CASSSPGTLTYEQYF. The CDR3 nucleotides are TGTGCCAGCAGCTCCCCCGGGACATTAACCTACGAGCAGTACTTC.

The CDR3 coding sequence is TGTGCCTGGAGTGTATCAAGGCAGGGGGTCGTCGGGACCCAGTACTTC. It yields the protein CAWSVSRQGVVGTQYF. J is TRBJ2-5 and V is TRBV30; 7 nucleotides agree with TRBD1. The CDR3 is 16 residues long. With 0 bases clipped from V and 7 bases from J, the junction kept 14 bases outside the gene matches. Germline V gene data show CDR1 as GTSNPN and CDR2 as SVGIG (reference sequence).

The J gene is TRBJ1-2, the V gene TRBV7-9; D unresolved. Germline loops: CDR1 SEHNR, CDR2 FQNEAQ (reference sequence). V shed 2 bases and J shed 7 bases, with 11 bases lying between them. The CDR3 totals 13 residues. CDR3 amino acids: CASSLPGTGGYTF. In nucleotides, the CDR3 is TGTGCCAGCAGCTTACCGGGAACCGGTGGCTACACCTTC.

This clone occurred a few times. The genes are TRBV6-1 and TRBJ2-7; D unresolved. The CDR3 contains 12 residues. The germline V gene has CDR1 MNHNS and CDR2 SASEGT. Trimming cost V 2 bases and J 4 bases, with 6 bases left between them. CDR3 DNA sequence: TGTGCCAGCAGTGAAATAGGATACGAGCAGTACTTC. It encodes CASSEIGYEQYF.

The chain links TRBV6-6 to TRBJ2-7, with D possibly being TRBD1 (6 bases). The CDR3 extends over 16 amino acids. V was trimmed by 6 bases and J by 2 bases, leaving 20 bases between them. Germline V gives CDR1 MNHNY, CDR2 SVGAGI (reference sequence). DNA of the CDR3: TGTGCCAGCAGATTCCTCGGGTGGGACACTACCTACGAGCAGTACTTC. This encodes CASRFLGWDTTYEQYF.

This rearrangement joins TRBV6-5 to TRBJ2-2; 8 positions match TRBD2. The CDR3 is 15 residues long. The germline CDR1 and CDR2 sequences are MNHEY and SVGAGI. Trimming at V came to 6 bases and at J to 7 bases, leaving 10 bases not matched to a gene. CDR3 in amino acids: CASRLLAGRNGELFF. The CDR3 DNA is TGTGCCAGCAGACTTTTAGCGGGACGGAACGGGGAGCTGTTTTTT.

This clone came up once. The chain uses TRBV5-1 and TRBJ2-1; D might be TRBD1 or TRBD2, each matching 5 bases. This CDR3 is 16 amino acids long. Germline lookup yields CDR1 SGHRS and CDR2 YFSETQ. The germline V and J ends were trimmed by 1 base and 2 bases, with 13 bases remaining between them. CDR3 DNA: TGCGCCAGCAGCTTGCCTAACCTGGGGGCCTACAATGAGCAGTTCTTC. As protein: CASSLPNLGAYNEQFF.

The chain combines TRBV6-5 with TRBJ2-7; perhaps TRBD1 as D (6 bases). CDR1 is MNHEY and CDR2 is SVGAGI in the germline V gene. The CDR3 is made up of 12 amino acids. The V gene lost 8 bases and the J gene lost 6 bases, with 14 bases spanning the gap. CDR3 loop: CASGSTGGEQYF. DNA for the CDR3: TGTGCCAGCGGCTCGACAGGCGGCGAGCAGTACTTC.

In DNA form, the CDR3 reads TGTGCCAGCAGCTCAGGGGGGGCAGGGTACGAGCAGTACTTC. The encoded protein is CASSSGGAGYEQYF. J is TRBJ2-7 and V is TRBV5-6; tentatively, D is TRBD1 or TRBD2 (7 bases each). CDR1 is SGHDT and CDR2 is YYEEEE in the germline V gene. The CDR3 covers 14 residues. Deletions cut 3 bases from V and 4 bases from J, with 14 bases between.

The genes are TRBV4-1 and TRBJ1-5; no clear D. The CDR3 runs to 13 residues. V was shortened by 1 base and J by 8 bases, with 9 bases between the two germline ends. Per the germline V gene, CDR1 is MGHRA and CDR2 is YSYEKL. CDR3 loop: CASSQGVGKPQHF. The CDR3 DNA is TGCGCCAGCAGCCAAGGGGTGGGGAAGCCCCAGCATTTT.

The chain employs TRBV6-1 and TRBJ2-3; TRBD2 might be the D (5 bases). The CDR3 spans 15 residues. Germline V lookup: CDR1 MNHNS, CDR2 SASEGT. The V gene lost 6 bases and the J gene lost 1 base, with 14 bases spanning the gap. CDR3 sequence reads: CASSQLVRGTDTQYF. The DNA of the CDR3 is TGTGCCAGCAGCCAACTAGTCCGCGGCACAGATACGCAGTATTTT.

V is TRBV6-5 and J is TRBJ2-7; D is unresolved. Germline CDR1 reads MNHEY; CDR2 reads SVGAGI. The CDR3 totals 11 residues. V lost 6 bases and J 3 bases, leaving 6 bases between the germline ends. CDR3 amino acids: CASRNSYEQYF. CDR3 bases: TGTGCCAGCAGGAACAGCTACGAGCAGTACTTC.

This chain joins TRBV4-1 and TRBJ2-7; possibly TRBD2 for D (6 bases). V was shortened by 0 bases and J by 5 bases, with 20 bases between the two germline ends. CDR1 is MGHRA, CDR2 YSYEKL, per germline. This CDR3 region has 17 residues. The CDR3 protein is CASSQEVEGSWLDEQYF. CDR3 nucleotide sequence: TGCGCCAGCAGCCAAGAAGTGGAGGGAAGTTGGTTAGACGAGCAGTACTTC.